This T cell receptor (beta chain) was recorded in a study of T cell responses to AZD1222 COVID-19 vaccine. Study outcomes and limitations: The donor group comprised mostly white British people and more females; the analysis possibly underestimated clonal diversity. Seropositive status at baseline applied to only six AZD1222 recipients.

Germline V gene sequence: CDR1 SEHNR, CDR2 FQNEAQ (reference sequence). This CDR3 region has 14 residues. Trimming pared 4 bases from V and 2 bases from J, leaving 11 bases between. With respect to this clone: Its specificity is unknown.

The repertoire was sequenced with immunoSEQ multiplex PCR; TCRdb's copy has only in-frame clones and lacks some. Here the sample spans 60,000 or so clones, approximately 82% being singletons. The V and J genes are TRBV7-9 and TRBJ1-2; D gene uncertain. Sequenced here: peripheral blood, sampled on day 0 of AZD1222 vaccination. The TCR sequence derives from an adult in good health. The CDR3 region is CASSSEGRNYGYTF. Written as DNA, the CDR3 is TGTGCCAGCAGCTCGGAGGGTCGCAACTATGGCTACACCTTC.